Below are 29 T cell receptor beta chains sequenced from a single sample in a study of Ad26.COV2.S vaccination and SARS-CoV-2 variants. As to treatment: around 19 received Ad26.COV2.S at low or high dose, single or two shots; about five received placebo; per-sample allocation not given. Day 63 after the first injection of vaccine or placebo was the sampling time. Measured with immunoSEQ multiplex PCR; TCRdb has only the in-frame clones, and not every one. The sample carries 360,000 or so clones, about nine tenths recorded once. The input for sequencing was peripheral blood, taken in a trial of Ad26.COV2.S vaccine versus placebo. These receptors came from a person between 18 and 65 years old who received the Ad26.COV2.S COVID-19 vaccine or a placebo.

The DNA for the CDR3 is TGTGCCAGCAGCTTATTAGGCGGGGGGGAAGCACTAGCCAAAAACATTCAGTACTTC. Translating it yields CASSLLGGGEALAKNIQYF. This chain uses TRBV7-6 with TRBJ2-4; TRBD2 aligns across 9 bases. Per the germline V gene, CDR1 is SGHVS and CDR2 is FNYEAQ. Germline trimming cut 2 bases from V and 0 bases from J; bases unmatched to any gene: 11. CDR3 length: 19 residues.

This clone was picked up a small number of times. The CDR3 DNA is TGTGCCAGTAGTAAGACAGGGGCGGATAATTCACCCCTCCACTTT. It yields the protein CASSKTGADNSPLHF. This chain joins TRBV19 and TRBJ1-6; 8 bases line up with TRBD1. This CDR3 comprises 15 residues. With V trimmed by 4 bases and J by 5 bases, 4 bases remained unmatched. Germline values: CDR1 LNHDA, CDR2 SQIVND (reference sequence).

V and J are TRBV7-9 and TRBJ2-7; 8 nucleotides align to TRBD1. Trimming cost V 5 bases and J 5 bases; bases outside gene matches: 11. The CDR3 contains 15 residues. Looked up from germline, CDR1 is SEHNR and CDR2 is FQNEAQ (reference sequence). CDR3 sequence (DNA): TGTGCCAGCAGCACAGCTCAGACAGGGGCGAACGAGCAGTACTTC. Amino acids: CASSTAQTGANEQYF.

The CDR3 DNA reads as TGTGCCACCAGCAGAGCCCGACAGGGCCGTGTCTACAATGAGCAGTTCTTC. It yields the protein CATSRARQGRVYNEQFF. The chain links TRBV15 to TRBJ2-1; 7 bases are shared with TRBD1. This CDR3 spans 17 amino acids. V shed 1 base, J shed 3 bases, and the junction held 9 bases outside the gene matches. CDR1 is LNHNV and CDR2 is YYDKDF in the germline V gene (reference sequence). Using reference TRBV15 and TRBJ2-1 for the parts outside the CDR3, the full variable domain is DAMVIQNPRYQVTQFGKPVTLSCSQTLNHNVMYWYQQKSSQAPKLLFHYYDKDFNNEADTPDNFQSRRPNTSFCFLDIRSPGLGDTAMYLCATSRARQGRVYNEQFFGPGTRLTVL.

J is TRBJ1-1 and V is TRBV6-5; D gene uncertain. Deletions cut 6 bases from V and 5 bases from J, with 7 bases between. The CDR3 runs to 11 residues. The germline gives CDR1 MNHEY, CDR2 SVGAGI. This CDR3 is CASRGLTEAFF. The CDR3 nucleotides read TGTGCCAGCAGGGGTTTGACTGAAGCTTTCTTT.

This clone appeared a few times. V and J are TRBV25-1 and TRBJ2-7; possibly TRBD1 for D (5 bases). V lost 0 bases to trimming and J lost 0 bases, with 6 bases between them. The V gene's germline CDR1 is MGHDK and CDR2 SYGVNS. This CDR3 is 14 amino acids long. In DNA form, the CDR3 reads TGTGCCAGCAGTGAATATGGACACTCCTACGAGCAGTACTTC. Its translation is CASSEYGHSYEQYF.

The genes are TRBV18 and TRBJ2-1; no reliable D call. Between the trimmed V and J ends, which lost 2 bases and 7 bases, there was a span of 9 bases. The CDR3 extends over 13 amino acids. CDR1 and CDR2 from the germline V gene are KGHSH and LQKENI. CDR3 bases: TGTGCCAGCTCACCAGATTTGGGGAATGAGCAGTTCTTC. Protein product: CASSPDLGNEQFF.

This clone was seen only a few times. The chain has TRBV6-5 and TRBJ1-1; no clear D gene. Trimming removed 2 bases from V and 2 bases from J, with 15 bases in between. The CDR3 runs 16 residues. The germline V gene encodes CDR1 MNHEY and CDR2 SVGAGI. This CDR3 reads CASSYVPFAVNTEAFF. Here the CDR3 DNA reads TGTGCCAGCAGTTACGTCCCCTTCGCGGTTAACACTGAAGCTTTCTTT.

Details on this clone: Other DNA sequences of this sample code for an identical CDR3. The chain carries TRBV25-1 and TRBJ1-1, with D maybe TRBD1 (5 bases). CDR3 length: 14 amino acids. Germline CDR1 reads MGHDK; CDR2 reads SYGVNS. Trimming stripped 0 bases from V and 1 base from J, with 6 bases between. The chain's CDR3 is CASSEYGQNTEAFF. The CDR3 DNA follows: TGTGCCAGCAGTGAATATGGACAGAACACTGAAGCTTTCTTT. Variable domain in full (rest from reference TRBV25-1 and TRBJ1-1): EADIYQTPRYLVIGTGKKITLECSQTMGHDKMYWYQQDPGMELHLIHYSYGVNSTEKGDLSSESTVSRIRTEHFPLTLESARPSHTSQYLCASSEYGQNTEAFFGQGTRLTVV.

This chain connects TRBV5-1 to TRBJ2-7, with 7 bases aligning to TRBD1. The length of the CDR3 is 14 residues. Trimming took 4 bases from V and 3 from J; bases not matched to a gene: 7. In germline, CDR1 is SGHRS, CDR2 YFSETQ. For the CDR3, the DNA is TGCGCCAGCAGCCCGGGACAGATCAGCTACGAGCAGTACTTC. It specifies CASSPGQISYEQYF.

This chain joins TRBV6-5 and TRBJ2-2; 10 nucleotides agree with TRBD1. V trimming: 2 bases; J trimming: 5 bases; junction bases outside the gene matches: 2. Germline V gives CDR1 MNHEY, CDR2 SVGAGI. The CDR3 length is 15 residues. The CDR3 coding sequence is TGTGCCAGCAGTTACCCGGGACAGGGGACCGGGGAGCTGTTTTTT. Amino acid sequence: CASSYPGQGTGELFF.

This chain connects TRBV19 to TRBJ1-1, with a tentative D call TRBD1 (5 bases). V shed 4 bases and J shed 3 bases, with 12 bases lying between them. The V gene's germline CDR1 is LNHDA and CDR2 SQIVND (reference sequence). The CDR3 is 14 amino acids. The CDR3 nucleotides are TGTGCCAGTAGTACTGGGACGGCGGACACTGAAGCTTTCTTT. Translated, it gives CASSTGTADTEAFF.

The V and J genes are TRBV7-9 and TRBJ2-5; D not certain. From germline, CDR1 is SEHNR and CDR2 FQNEAQ (reference sequence). The CDR3 totals 15 residues. Trimming cost V 8 bases and J 2 bases, with 18 bases left between them. The CDR3 nucleotides read TGTGCCAGCTCCCTCGAACCCTCCCTGCAAGAGACCCAGTACTTC. Translation gives CASSLEPSLQETQYF. Using reference TRBV7-9 and TRBJ2-5 for the parts outside the CDR3, the full variable domain is DTGVSQNPRHKITKRGQNVTFRCDPISEHNRLYWYRQTLGQGPEFLTYFQNEAQLEKSRLLSDRFSAERPKGSFSTLEIQRTEQGDSAMYLCASSLEPSLQETQYFGPGTRLLVL.

This chain connects TRBV7-9 to TRBJ1-4, with D maybe TRBD1 (6 bases). Germline CDR1 SEHNR, CDR2 FQNEAQ (reference sequence). V lost 0 bases, J lost 0 bases, and 14 bases lay in between. There are 18 residues in the CDR3. CDR3 DNA sequence: TGTGCCAGCAGCTTAGCGCCGAGGACAGCATCAACTAATGAAAAACTGTTTTTT. This sequence encodes CASSLAPRTASTNEKLFF.

The genes are TRBV6-6 and TRBJ2-7; TRBD1 matches at 11 bases. Germline V CDR1 and CDR2: MNHNY, SVGAGI (reference sequence). The CDR3 totals 15 residues. J was trimmed by 2 bases and V by 5 bases; bases with no gene match: 5. The CDR3 nucleotides read TGTGCCAGCAGTGTCCCGGGACAGGGGGCCTACGAGCAGTACTTC. It is translated as CASSVPGQGAYEQYF.

J is TRBJ2-3 and V is TRBV15, with no clear D. Germline values: CDR1 LNHNV, CDR2 YYDKDF (reference sequence). Trimming removed 0 bases from V and 2 bases from J, with 15 bases in between. The CDR3 extends over 17 amino acids. CDR3 amino acids: CATSRDLRQDLTDTQYF. The CDR3 DNA follows: TGTGCCACCAGCAGAGATCTTAGGCAGGATCTCACAGATACGCAGTATTTT.

As DNA, the CDR3 is TGTGCCAGCACCCACCGGGAGGGTTTTAACTATGGCTACACCTTC. Protein: CASTHREGFNYGYTF. The chain has TRBV27 and TRBJ1-2; D is unclear. V was pared by 7 bases and J by 1 base, with 16 bases between. The V gene's germline CDR1 is MNHEY and CDR2 SMNVEV (reference sequence). The CDR3 is made up of 15 amino acids.

The rearrangement uses TRBV4-3 and TRBJ1-2, with 10 bases lining up with TRBD1. The germline gives CDR1 LGHNA, CDR2 YSLEER. CDR3 length equals 15 residues. The junction had 5 bases not matched to a gene; V was cut back by 0 bases and J by 7 bases. CDR3 in amino acids: CASSQDTGTGVGYTF. CDR3 DNA sequence: TGCGCCAGCAGCCAAGATACCGGGACAGGGGTTGGCTACACCTTC.

The chain recombines TRBV5-6 with TRBJ2-5, with a weak D call TRBD2 (5 bases). Germline assignment: CDR1 SGHDT and CDR2 YYEEEE. With 7 bases removed from V and 5 bases from J, the gap between germline ends came to 12 bases. The CDR3 extends over 12 amino acids. The CDR3 sequence is CASEGDPETQYF. The CDR3 nucleotides are TGTGCCAGCGAGGGCGATCCGGAGACCCAGTACTTC. Complete variable domain (other parts from reference TRBV5-6 and TRBJ2-5): DAGVTQSPTHLIKTRGQQVTLRCSPKSGHDTVSWYQQALGQGPQFIFQYYEEEERQRGNFPDRFSGHQFPNYSSELNVNALLLGDSALYLCASEGDPETQYFGPGTRLLVL.

The chain is built from TRBV6-5 and TRBJ1-4; perhaps TRBD1 as D (5 bases). CDR3 length equals 16 residues. Germline V gene data show CDR1 as MNHEY and CDR2 as SVGAGI. Trimming removed 4 bases at V and 5 bases at J, with 17 bases between. The CDR3 is CASSSLPGIENEKLFF. As DNA, the CDR3 is TGTGCCAGCAGTTCCCTCCCAGGGATCGAAAATGAAAAACTGTTTTTT.

The chain carries TRBV20-1 and TRBJ2-5, with 12 bases matching TRBD2. CDR3 length: 15 residues. Germline V lookup: CDR1 DFQATT, CDR2 SNEGSKA (reference sequence). The CDR3 region is CSPSLAGGPQETQYF. DNA of the CDR3: TGCAGCCCTAGTCTAGCGGGGGGGCCTCAAGAGACCCAGTACTTC.

About this clone: Other DNA variants within this sample encode the same CDR3. This chain joins TRBV5-1 and TRBJ1-1; D perhaps matches TRBD1 (5 bases). The CDR3 loop spans 12 amino acids. Between the trimmed V and J ends, which lost 3 bases and 4 bases, there was a span of 7 bases. Germline V gene lookup returns CDR1 SGHRS and CDR2 YFSETQ. In nucleotides, the CDR3 is TGCGCCAGCAGCTCCGACAGCACTGAAGCTTTCTTT. Protein product: CASSSDSTEAFF. The whole variable domain, remainder taken from reference TRBV5-1 and TRBJ1-1, is KAGVTQTPRYLIKTRGQQVTLSCSPISGHRSVSWYQQTPGQGLQFLFEYFSETQRNKGNFPGRFSGRQFSNSRSEMNVSTLELGDSALYLCASSSDSTEAFFGQGTRLTVV.

The V call is TRBV9, the J call TRBJ1-5; 9 nucleotides match TRBD1. This CDR3 comprises 14 residues. Germline CDR1 and CDR2: SGDLS and YYNGEE. The trim removed 5 bases at V and 6 bases at J, leaving 6 bases unmatched. This chain's CDR3 is CASSAGTGSQPQHF. The CDR3 nucleotides are TGTGCCAGCAGTGCCGGGACAGGGAGTCAGCCCCAGCATTTT.

This chain links TRBV5-1 with TRBJ2-5; possible D gene TRBD2, 5 bases. CDR1 is SGHRS and CDR2 is YFSETQ in the germline V gene. The V gene lost 4 bases and the J gene lost 2 bases, with 18 bases spanning the gap. The CDR3 is 16 residues long. CDR3 sequence: CASSPVFDYQQETQYF. The CDR3 coding sequence is TGCGCCAGCAGCCCCGTTTTTGACTACCAACAAGAGACCCAGTACTTC.

The genes are TRBV29-1 and TRBJ2-5, with D unresolved. Germline V lookup: CDR1 SQVTM, CDR2 ANQGSEA. The CDR3 length is 12 residues. The germline V and J ends were trimmed by 4 bases and 4 bases, with 10 bases remaining between them. The CDR3 loop is CSVAASGETQYF. CDR3 bases: TGCAGCGTTGCGGCGTCGGGAGAGACCCAGTACTTC.

The chain uses TRBV3-1 (or the pseudogene TRBV3-2) and TRBJ1-6; 10 bases are shared with TRBD1. Germline V gives CDR1 LGHDT, CDR2 YNNKEL (reference sequence). The ends lost 0 bases at V and 8 bases at J; junction bases unmatched: 7. CDR3 length equals 17 residues. CDR3 DNA: TGTGCCAGCAGCCAAGATGGGGACAGGGGTCTATATTCACCCCTCCACTTT. As protein: CASSQDGDRGLYSPLHF.

There are a few counts of this clone. The V gene is TRBV19, the J gene TRBJ2-5; D is tentatively TRBD1 or TRBD2 (6 bases each). Trimming cost V 6 bases and J 5 bases, with 16 bases left between them. The germline gives CDR1 LNHDA, CDR2 SQIVND (reference sequence). The length of the CDR3 is 14 residues. CDR3 sequence reads: CASREAGGEETQYF. The CDR3 nucleotides are TGTGCCAGTAGGGAGGCCGGGGGCGAGGAGACCCAGTACTTC.

This clone was observed a single time. The CDR3 region has the DNA TGCGCCAGCAGCCAAGATCGACAACCCGGCGGTGAGCAGTTCTTC. Its translation: CASSQDRQPGGEQFF. V usage is TRBV4-3 and J usage is TRBJ2-1; no definite D call. Germline assignment: CDR1 LGHNA and CDR2 YSLEER. V shed 0 bases and J shed 9 bases, with 15 bases lying between them. This CDR3 region has 15 residues.

The chain carries TRBV6-2 or TRBV6-3 and TRBJ2-4; the match to TRBD2 covers 10 bases. J gave up 0 bases and V 0 bases, and 8 bases lay outside the gene matches. Germline values: CDR1 MNHEY, CDR2 SVGEGT. The CDR3 covers 19 residues. For the CDR3, the DNA is TGTGCCAGCAGTTACTCCCTTACTAGCGGGGCCTTAGCCAAAAACATTCAGTACTTC. Translated, it gives CASSYSLTSGALAKNIQYF.